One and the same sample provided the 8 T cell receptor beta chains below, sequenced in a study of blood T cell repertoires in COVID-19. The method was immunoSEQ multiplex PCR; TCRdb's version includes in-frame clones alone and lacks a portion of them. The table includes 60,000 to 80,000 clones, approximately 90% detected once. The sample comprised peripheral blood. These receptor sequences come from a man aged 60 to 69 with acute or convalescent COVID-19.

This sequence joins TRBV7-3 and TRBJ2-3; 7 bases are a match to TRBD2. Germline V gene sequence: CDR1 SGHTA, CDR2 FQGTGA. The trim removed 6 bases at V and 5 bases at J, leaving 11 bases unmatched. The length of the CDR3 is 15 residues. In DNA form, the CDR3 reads TGTGCCAGCAGTTGGGCGGGAGATAAGGGAGATACGCAGTATTTT. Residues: CASSWAGDKGDTQYF.

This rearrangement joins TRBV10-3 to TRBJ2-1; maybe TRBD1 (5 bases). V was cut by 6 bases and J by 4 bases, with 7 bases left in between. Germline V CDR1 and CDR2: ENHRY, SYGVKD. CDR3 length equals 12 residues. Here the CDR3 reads CAISPGYNEQFF. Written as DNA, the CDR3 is TGTGCCATCAGCCCAGGGTACAATGAGCAGTTCTTC.

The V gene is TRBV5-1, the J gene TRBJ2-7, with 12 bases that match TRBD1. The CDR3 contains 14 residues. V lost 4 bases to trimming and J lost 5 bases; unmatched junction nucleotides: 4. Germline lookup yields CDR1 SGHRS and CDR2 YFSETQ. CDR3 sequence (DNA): TGCGCCAGCAGCGTGGGACAGGGGGCCCACGAGCAGTACTTC. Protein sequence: CASSVGQGAHEQYF. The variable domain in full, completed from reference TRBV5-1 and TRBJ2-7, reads KAGVTQTPRYLIKTRGQQVTLSCSPISGHRSVSWYQQTPGQGLQFLFEYFSETQRNKGNFPGRFSGRQFSNSRSEMNVSTLELGDSALYLCASSVGQGAHEQYFGPGTRLTVT.

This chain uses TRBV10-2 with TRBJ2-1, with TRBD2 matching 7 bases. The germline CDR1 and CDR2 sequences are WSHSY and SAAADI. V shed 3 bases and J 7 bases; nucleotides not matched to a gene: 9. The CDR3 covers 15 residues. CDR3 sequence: CASSEGWEGRNEQFF. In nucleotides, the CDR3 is TGCGCCAGCAGTGAAGGGTGGGAGGGCCGGAATGAGCAGTTCTTC.

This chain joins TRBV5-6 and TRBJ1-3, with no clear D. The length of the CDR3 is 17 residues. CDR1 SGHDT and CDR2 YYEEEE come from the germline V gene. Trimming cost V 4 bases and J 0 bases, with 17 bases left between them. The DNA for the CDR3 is TGTGCCAGCAGCCCATGGACTCAAACTGGCTCTGGAAACACCATATATTTT. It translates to CASSPWTQTGSGNTIYF.

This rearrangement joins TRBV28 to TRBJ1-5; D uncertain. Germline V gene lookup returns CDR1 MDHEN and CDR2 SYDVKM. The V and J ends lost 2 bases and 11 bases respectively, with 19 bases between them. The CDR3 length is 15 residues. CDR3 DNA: TGTGCCAGCAGTTTAATAAGCCAGGCCTTTTCGACCCAGCATTTT. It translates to CASSLISQAFSTQHF.

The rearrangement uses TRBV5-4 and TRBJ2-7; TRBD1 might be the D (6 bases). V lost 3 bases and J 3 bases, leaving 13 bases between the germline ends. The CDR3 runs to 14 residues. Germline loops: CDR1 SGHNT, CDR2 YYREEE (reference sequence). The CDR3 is CASSSGTSFYEQYF. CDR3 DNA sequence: TGTGCCAGCAGCTCCGGGACATCCTTCTACGAGCAGTACTTC.

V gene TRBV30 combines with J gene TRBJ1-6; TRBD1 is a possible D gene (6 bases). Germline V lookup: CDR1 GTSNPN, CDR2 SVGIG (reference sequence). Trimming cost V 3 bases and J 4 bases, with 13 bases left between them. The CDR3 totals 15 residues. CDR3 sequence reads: CAWSTGQKYNSPLHF. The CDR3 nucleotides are TGTGCCTGGAGCACCGGACAGAAGTATAATTCACCCCTCCACTTT.